These T cell receptor beta chains were read from a single sample in a study of blood T cells in healthy people across ages. TCRdb re-derived calls from the 5' RACE reads in MiXCR, one entry per CDR3 protein. The repertoire holds hundreds of thousands of distinct CDR3 sequences, around 36% seen once, with 13% in the top ten. The specimen was blood. These receptors were obtained from a man between 18 and 35 years old in good health. The CDR3 runs from the conserved cysteine through the conserved F or W. Fields, in order: CDR3 protein, CDR3 DNA, clone size, J gene, D gene, V gene. The D gene is left open where the match is weak. Size is omitted from some rows. Given values are once, few, many or a class for expanded clones.

cdr3_aa: CSAASGADEKLFF
cdr3_nt: TGCAGTGCCGCGTCCGGGGCGGATGAAAAACTGTTTTTT
clone_size: .
j_call: TRBJ1-4
d_call: .
v_call: TRBV20-1

cdr3_aa: CASRPGGSYNSPLHF
cdr3_nt: TGTGCCAGCAGGCCCGGGGGCTCCTATAATTCACCCCTCCACTTT
clone_size: few
j_call: TRBJ1-6
d_call: .
v_call: TRBV6-5

cdr3_aa: CASSARDGCTF
cdr3_nt: TGTGCCAGCAGTGCTCGAGACGGCTGCACCTTC
clone_size: .
j_call: TRBJ1-2
d_call: .
v_call: TRBV9

cdr3_aa: CASSLGVGLADTQYF
cdr3_nt: TGTGCCAGCAGCTTAGGTGTGGGACTAGCTGATACGCAGTATTTT
clone_size: few
j_call: TRBJ2-3
d_call: TRBD2
v_call: TRBV7-2

cdr3_aa: CASSQEGTAIAKNIQYF
cdr3_nt: TGCGCCAGCAGCCAAGAAGGGACAGCAATAGCCAAAAACATTCAGTACTTC
clone_size: .
j_call: TRBJ2-4
d_call: TRBD1
v_call: TRBV4-1

cdr3_aa: CSVSGGEGYGYTF
cdr3_nt: TGCAGCGTTTCCGGGGGGGAAGGCTATGGCTACACCTTC
clone_size: .
j_call: TRBJ1-2
d_call: .
v_call: TRBV29-1

cdr3_aa: CASRIAGAARDTQYF
cdr3_nt: TGTGCCAGCAGAATAGCGGGGGCCGCACGAGATACGCAGTATTTT
clone_size: .
j_call: TRBJ2-3
d_call: TRBD2
v_call: TRBV7-2

cdr3_aa: CASSRTGVYNEQFF
cdr3_nt: TGTGCCAGCAGCCGGACAGGGGTTTACAATGAGCAGTTCTTC
clone_size: .
j_call: TRBJ2-1
d_call: TRBD1
v_call: TRBV7-2

cdr3_aa: CASSFNRDRVNEQFF
cdr3_nt: TGTGCCAGCAGTTTTAATCGGGACAGGGTCAATGAGCAGTTCTTC
clone_size: .
j_call: TRBJ2-1
d_call: TRBD1
v_call: TRBV12-3/TRBV12-4

cdr3_aa: CSAREERGETQYF
cdr3_nt: TGCAGTGCTAGAGAGGAACGGGGAGAGACCCAGTACTTC
clone_size: .
j_call: TRBJ2-5
d_call: .
v_call: TRBV20-1

cdr3_aa: CSVEVPGQGNTGELFF
cdr3_nt: TGCAGCGTCGAAGTCCCGGGACAGGGGAACACCGGGGAGCTGTTTTTT
clone_size: .
j_call: TRBJ2-2
d_call: TRBD1
v_call: TRBV29-1

cdr3_aa: CASSGGEGYGYTF
cdr3_nt: TGTGCCAGCAGTGGGGGGGAGGGGTATGGCTACACCTTC
clone_size: few
j_call: TRBJ1-2
d_call: .
v_call: TRBV27

cdr3_aa: CASGRQGGEQYF
cdr3_nt: TGTGCCAGCGGACGGCAGGGAGGGGAGCAGTACTTC
clone_size: few
j_call: TRBJ2-5
d_call: TRBD2
v_call: TRBV12-3/TRBV12-4

cdr3_aa: CASSAGTLYGYTF
cdr3_nt: TGTGCCAGCAGTGCCGGGACCCTCTATGGCTACACCTTC
clone_size: many
j_call: TRBJ1-2
d_call: .
v_call: TRBV12-3/TRBV12-4

cdr3_aa: CASSYSLTGGQPQHF
cdr3_nt: TGTGCCAGCAGTTACTCGTTGACAGGCGGTCAGCCCCAGCATTTT
clone_size: few
j_call: TRBJ1-5
d_call: .
v_call: TRBV6-2/TRBV6-3

cdr3_aa: CASKKQGAGELFF
cdr3_nt: TGTGCCAGCAAGAAACAGGGTGCCGGGGAGCTGTTTTTT
clone_size: .
j_call: TRBJ2-2
d_call: .
v_call: TRBV9

cdr3_aa: CASSRDGYEQYF
cdr3_nt: TGTGCCAGCAGCCGGGACGGCTACGAGCAGTACTTC
clone_size: many
j_call: TRBJ2-7
d_call: .
v_call: TRBV6-5

cdr3_aa: CSARDDQRPTDTQYF
cdr3_nt: TGCAGTGCTAGAGATGACCAGAGGCCCACAGATACGCAGTATTTT
clone_size: few
j_call: TRBJ2-3
d_call: .
v_call: TRBV20-1

cdr3_aa: CSARDDRGLSYEQYF
cdr3_nt: TGCAGTGCTAGAGATGATCGGGGTCTCTCCTACGAGCAGTACTTC
clone_size: many
j_call: TRBJ2-7
d_call: .
v_call: TRBV20-1

cdr3_aa: CASSRPGQGIYEQFF
cdr3_nt: TGTGCCAGCAGTCGCCCGGGACAGGGGATATACGAGCAGTTCTTC
clone_size: .
j_call: TRBJ2-1
d_call: TRBD1
v_call: TRBV6-2/TRBV6-3

cdr3_aa: CASSLQGGVNTEAFF
cdr3_nt: TGCGCCAGCAGCTTACAGGGTGGGGTGAACACTGAAGCTTTCTTT
clone_size: few
j_call: TRBJ1-1
d_call: .
v_call: TRBV5-1

cdr3_aa: CASSLARFEAFF
cdr3_nt: TGTGCCAGCAGCTTAGCGAGGTTTGAAGCTTTCTTT
clone_size: .
j_call: TRBJ1-1
d_call: .
v_call: TRBV7-9

cdr3_aa: CSASPGTTDTQYF
cdr3_nt: TGCAGTGCTAGCCCTGGGACTACCGATACGCAGTATTTT
clone_size: many
j_call: TRBJ2-3
d_call: TRBD2
v_call: TRBV20-1

cdr3_aa: CASSSRTTTGAYEQFF
cdr3_nt: TGCGCCAGCAGCTCCCGCACAACGACAGGGGCGTATGAGCAGTTCTTC
clone_size: many
j_call: TRBJ2-1
d_call: TRBD1
v_call: TRBV5-1

cdr3_aa: CSASSRGTSYEQYF
cdr3_nt: TGCAGTGCTAGCAGCCGGGGCACCTCCTACGAGCAGTACTTC
clone_size: .
j_call: TRBJ2-7
d_call: .
v_call: TRBV20-1

cdr3_aa: CASIRGRSSNTGELFF
cdr3_nt: TGTGCCAGCATACGCGGTAGATCATCGAACACCGGGGAGCTGTTTTTT
clone_size: few
j_call: TRBJ2-2
d_call: .
v_call: TRBV12-3/TRBV12-4

cdr3_aa: CATSREAASTDTQYF
cdr3_nt: TGTGCCACCAGCAGAGAGGCGGCTAGCACAGATACGCAGTATTTT
clone_size: .
j_call: TRBJ2-3
d_call: .
v_call: TRBV15

cdr3_aa: CTSSLGYGYTF
cdr3_nt: TGCACCAGCAGCCTCGGCTATGGCTACACCTTC
clone_size: .
j_call: TRBJ1-2
d_call: .
v_call: TRBV4-3

cdr3_aa: CASSGDGYEQYF
cdr3_nt: TGTGCCAGCAGCGGAGATGGTTACGAGCAGTACTTC
clone_size: .
j_call: TRBJ2-7
d_call: .
v_call: TRBV9

cdr3_aa: CASSVGQGSRGDTQYF
cdr3_nt: TGTGCCAGCAGTGTGGGACAGGGCTCAAGAGGGGATACGCAGTATTTT
clone_size: few
j_call: TRBJ2-3
d_call: TRBD1
v_call: TRBV2

cdr3_aa: CASKKTSPIDTQYF
cdr3_nt: TGTGCCAGCAAGAAGACTAGTCCCATAGATACGCAGTATTTT
clone_size: .
j_call: TRBJ2-3
d_call: .
v_call: TRBV6-5

cdr3_aa: CASSVLGTPGGELFF
cdr3_nt: TGTGCCAGCAGCGTATTGGGGACCCCTGGTGGGGAGCTGTTTTTT
clone_size: .
j_call: TRBJ2-2
d_call: .
v_call: TRBV9

cdr3_aa: CASSLGDLVFGAFF
cdr3_nt: TGTGCCAGCAGCTTAGGGGACCTTGTTTTCGGGGCTTTCTTT
clone_size: .
j_call: TRBJ1-1
d_call: .
v_call: TRBV7-8

cdr3_aa: CSVLSQGNTEAFF
cdr3_nt: TGCAGCGTTCTTAGTCAGGGGAACACTGAAGCTTTCTTT
clone_size: .
j_call: TRBJ1-1
d_call: .
v_call: TRBV29-1

cdr3_aa: CASSLRLAGEEQFF
cdr3_nt: TGTGCCAGCAGCTTAAGGCTAGCGGGGGAGGAGCAGTTCTTC
clone_size: .
j_call: TRBJ2-1
d_call: TRBD2
v_call: TRBV7-9

cdr3_aa: CASRASGGPSGEQFF
cdr3_nt: TGTGCCAGCAGGGCTAGCGGGGGCCCAAGTGGTGAGCAGTTCTTC
clone_size: .
j_call: TRBJ2-1
d_call: TRBD2
v_call: TRBV6-5

cdr3_aa: CASRRSGGRTYEQYF
cdr3_nt: TGTGCCAGCAGAAGGAGCGGGGGGAGAACCTACGAGCAGTACTTC
clone_size: few
j_call: TRBJ2-7
d_call: TRBD2
v_call: TRBV6-2/TRBV6-3

cdr3_aa: CASSLVQGFEQFF
cdr3_nt: TGTGCCAGCAGTTTGGTTCAGGGATTCGAGCAGTTCTTC
clone_size: few
j_call: TRBJ2-1
d_call: .
v_call: TRBV12-3/TRBV12-4

cdr3_aa: CASTPGGGAANEQYF
cdr3_nt: TGTGCCAGCACCCCCGGCGGGGGGGCCGCAAATGAGCAGTACTTC
clone_size: .
j_call: TRBJ2-5
d_call: TRBD2
v_call: TRBV7-2

cdr3_aa: CASGPGLLSNQPQHF
cdr3_nt: TGTGCCAGCGGCCCGGGACTGCTTAGCAATCAGCCCCAGCATTTT
clone_size: .
j_call: TRBJ1-5
d_call: .
v_call: TRBV7-2

cdr3_aa: CATSGLAGRETQYF
cdr3_nt: TGTGCCACCTCGGGACTAGCGGGGAGAGAGACCCAGTACTTC
clone_size: many
j_call: TRBJ2-5
d_call: TRBD2
v_call: TRBV27

cdr3_aa: CASSFSRAYNEQFF
cdr3_nt: TGTGCCAGCAGCTTTAGTAGGGCTTACAATGAGCAGTTCTTC
clone_size: few
j_call: TRBJ2-1
d_call: .
v_call: TRBV7-2

cdr3_aa: CASSAGADVYF
cdr3_nt: TGTGCCAGCAGCGCAGGAGCTGACGTGTACTTC
clone_size: .
j_call: TRBJ2-7
d_call: .
v_call: TRBV9

cdr3_aa: CAISESSSGGPNPNTQYF
cdr3_nt: TGTGCCATCAGTGAGTCGTCTAGCGGGGGGCCTAACCCAAATACGCAGTATTTT
clone_size: .
j_call: TRBJ2-3
d_call: TRBD2
v_call: TRBV10-3

cdr3_aa: CASSQVRSDELDTQYF
cdr3_nt: TGTGCCAGCAGCCAAGTAAGGTCCGACGAGTTGGATACGCAGTATTTT
clone_size: many
j_call: TRBJ2-3
d_call: .
v_call: TRBV3-1

cdr3_aa: CASSLLTLGGEQFF
cdr3_nt: TGTGCCAGCAGCTTGCTCACCCTCGGGGGTGAGCAGTTCTTC
clone_size: few
j_call: TRBJ2-1
d_call: .
v_call: TRBV7-2

cdr3_aa: CASSERTTHYTF
cdr3_nt: TGTGCCAGCAGCGAGCGGACAACCCACTACACCTTC
clone_size: few
j_call: TRBJ1-2
d_call: .
v_call: TRBV7-2

cdr3_aa: CASSFGQANYNEQFF
cdr3_nt: TGTGCCAGCAGTTTCGGACAGGCAAACTACAATGAGCAGTTCTTC
clone_size: .
j_call: TRBJ2-1
d_call: TRBD1
v_call: TRBV28

cdr3_aa: CASSLGTGGLTIGYTF
cdr3_nt: TGTGCCAGCAGTCTCGGGACAGGGGGCCTTACCATTGGCTACACCTTC
clone_size: few
j_call: TRBJ1-2
d_call: TRBD1
v_call: TRBV12-3/TRBV12-4

cdr3_aa: CASSPQGGQRYTF
cdr3_nt: TGTGCCAGCAGCCCACAGGGGGGGCAGCGCTACACCTTC
clone_size: few
j_call: TRBJ1-2
d_call: TRBD1
v_call: TRBV9

cdr3_aa: CASTGDRGPSNQPQHF
cdr3_nt: TGTGCCAGCACTGGGGACAGGGGGCCCAGCAATCAGCCCCAGCATTTT
clone_size: .
j_call: TRBJ1-5
d_call: TRBD1
v_call: TRBV6-2/TRBV6-3